The rows below give T cell receptor beta chains drawn from one sample of a study of shared clonotypes between healthy human individuals. This table comes from immunoSEQ multiplex PCR, and its TCRdb copy is limited to in-frame clones, with some not included. The sample includes 750,000 to 1,000,000 clones, 92% of them seen just once. The source material was naive CD8+ T cells sorted from blood. The receptors were sampled from a man aged 30 to 39 in good health. Both conserved end residues are part of each CDR3. Fields, in order: CDR3 protein, CDR3 DNA, clone size, D gene, J gene, V gene. A D gene is named only where the DNA matches it firmly. The size of a clone is reported for some rows only, either as once, few or many, or as a class for expanded clones.

CDR3aa: CASSVAETPWTYNEQFF
CDR3nt: TGTGCCAGCAGCGTAGCTGAGACTCCCTGGACCTACAATGAGCAGTTCTTC
abundance: -
d_gene: -
j_gene: TRBJ2-1
v_gene: TRBV9

CDR3aa: CATSRDRDRGWELFF
CDR3nt: TGTGCCACCAGCAGAGATCGGGACAGGGGGTGGGAGCTGTTTTTT
abundance: -
d_gene: TRBD1
j_gene: TRBJ2-2
v_gene: TRBV15

CDR3aa: CASSQGSGGSYEQYF
CDR3nt: TGTGCCAGCAGCCAAGGGTCCGGGGGCTCTTACGAGCAGTACTTC
abundance: -
d_gene: -
j_gene: TRBJ2-7
v_gene: TRBV14

CDR3aa: CASSSELRERTNEKLFF
CDR3nt: TGTGCCAGCAGTTCAGAACTCAGGGAGCGGACTAATGAAAAACTGTTTTTT
abundance: -
d_gene: -
j_gene: TRBJ1-4
v_gene: TRBV28

CDR3aa: CASSLGLGGWYNEQFF
CDR3nt: TGTGCCAGCAGTTTAGGTCTCGGCGGGTGGTACAATGAGCAGTTCTTC
abundance: -
d_gene: -
j_gene: TRBJ2-1
v_gene: TRBV27

CDR3aa: CASSQAYGYTF
CDR3nt: TGTGCCAGCAGTCAGGCCTATGGCTACACCTTC
abundance: -
d_gene: -
j_gene: TRBJ1-2
v_gene: TRBV28

CDR3aa: CASSSWQGDNEQFF
CDR3nt: TGTGCCAGCAGTAGTTGGCAGGGTGACAATGAGCAGTTCTTC
abundance: -
d_gene: -
j_gene: TRBJ2-1
v_gene: TRBV27

CDR3aa: CASSLLQSSGNTIYF
CDR3nt: TGTGCCAGCAGCTTATTGCAGAGCTCTGGAAACACCATATATTTT
abundance: -
d_gene: -
j_gene: TRBJ1-3
v_gene: TRBV13

CDR3aa: CASRRTGTGFSGYTF
CDR3nt: TGTGCCAGCAGGAGAACCGGGACAGGGTTCTCTGGCTACACCTTC
abundance: once
d_gene: TRBD1
j_gene: TRBJ1-2
v_gene: TRBV6-5

CDR3aa: CASSFGSADGYTF
CDR3nt: TGTGCCAGCAGCTTCGGCAGCGCAGATGGCTACACCTTC
abundance: -
d_gene: -
j_gene: TRBJ1-2
v_gene: TRBV7-2

CDR3aa: CASIPWRGNTEAFF
CDR3nt: TGTGCCAGCATTCCTTGGCGGGGAAACACTGAAGCTTTCTTT
abundance: -
d_gene: -
j_gene: TRBJ1-1
v_gene: TRBV27

CDR3aa: CATVGREDTGELFF
CDR3nt: TGTGCCACCGTGGGGCGGGAGGACACCGGGGAGCTGTTTTTT
abundance: -
d_gene: TRBD2
j_gene: TRBJ2-2
v_gene: TRBV28

CDR3aa: CASSLLAGDPDTQYF
CDR3nt: TGTGCCAGCAGCTTACTAGCGGGAGACCCAGATACGCAGTATTTT
abundance: -
d_gene: TRBD2
j_gene: TRBJ2-3
v_gene: TRBV7-2

CDR3aa: CASRQGREQYF
CDR3nt: TGTGCCAGCCGACAGGGCCGGGAGCAGTACTTC
abundance: once
d_gene: TRBD1
j_gene: TRBJ2-7
v_gene: TRBV2

CDR3aa: CSTGGTEAFF
CDR3nt: TGCTCAACAGGGGGCACTGAAGCTTTCTTT
abundance: -
d_gene: TRBD1
j_gene: TRBJ1-1
v_gene: TRBV29-1

CDR3aa: CASDTGGRSTDTQYF
CDR3nt: TGCGCCAGCGACACCGGAGGAAGAAGCACAGATACGCAGTATTTT
abundance: -
d_gene: -
j_gene: TRBJ2-3
v_gene: TRBV4-1

CDR3aa: CASSVARVQGSGTDTQYF
CDR3nt: TGTGCCAGCAGCGTAGCGAGGGTACAGGGGTCGGGCACAGATACGCAGTATTTT
abundance: -
d_gene: TRBD1
j_gene: TRBJ2-3
v_gene: TRBV9

CDR3aa: CASSYSRGPRAGELFF
CDR3nt: TGTGCCAGCAGTTACAGTCGGGGTCCCAGGGCCGGGGAGCTGTTTTTT
abundance: -
d_gene: -
j_gene: TRBJ2-2
v_gene: TRBV6-6

CDR3aa: CASSLVGGNQPQHF
CDR3nt: TGTGCCAGCAGCTTAGTAGGCGGCAATCAGCCCCAGCATTTT
abundance: -
d_gene: -
j_gene: TRBJ1-5
v_gene: TRBV7-9

CDR3aa: CATSRDPRTSGIGSDTQYF
CDR3nt: TGTGCCACCAGCAGAGATCCTAGGACTAGCGGGATCGGGTCGGATACGCAGTATTTT
abundance: -
d_gene: TRBD2
j_gene: TRBJ2-3
v_gene: TRBV15

CDR3aa: CAISAGLAVSDTQYF
CDR3nt: TGTGCCATCAGTGCGGGACTAGCGGTTTCAGATACGCAGTATTTT
abundance: -
d_gene: TRBD2
j_gene: TRBJ2-3
v_gene: TRBV10-3

CDR3aa: CASSRGVSNQPQHF
CDR3nt: TGTGCCAGCAGTCGAGGGGTTAGCAATCAGCCCCAGCATTTT
abundance: -
d_gene: -
j_gene: TRBJ1-5
v_gene: TRBV25-1

CDR3aa: CASSQDTGVKETQYF
CDR3nt: TGCGCCAGCAGCCAAGATACGGGAGTAAAGGAGACCCAGTACTTC
abundance: -
d_gene: -
j_gene: TRBJ2-5
v_gene: TRBV4-3

CDR3aa: CASISIRGNEQFF
CDR3nt: TGTGCCAGCATCTCAATCCGGGGCAATGAGCAGTTCTTC
abundance: -
d_gene: -
j_gene: TRBJ2-1
v_gene: TRBV2

CDR3aa: CASSFADREYEQYF
CDR3nt: TGTGCCAGCAGCTTCGCCGACAGGGAATACGAGCAGTACTTC
abundance: -
d_gene: TRBD1
j_gene: TRBJ2-7
v_gene: TRBV7-2

CDR3aa: CASSPTLGEAGANVLTF
CDR3nt: TGTGCCAGCAGCCCGACGCTAGGGGAGGCTGGGGCCAACGTCCTGACTTTC
abundance: -
d_gene: -
j_gene: TRBJ2-6
v_gene: TRBV5-6

CDR3aa: CAISESDQNTDTQYF
CDR3nt: TGTGCCATCAGTGAGTCTGACCAAAACACAGATACGCAGTATTTT
abundance: once
d_gene: -
j_gene: TRBJ2-3
v_gene: TRBV10-3

CDR3aa: CASSYFGGVPYEQYF
CDR3nt: TGTGCCAGCAGTTACTTCGGGGGAGTCCCCTACGAGCAGTACTTC
abundance: -
d_gene: -
j_gene: TRBJ2-7
v_gene: TRBV6-5

CDR3aa: CASSRTYRDRKSSYEQYF
CDR3nt: TGCGCCAGCAGCCGGACTTATAGGGACAGGAAAAGCTCCTACGAGCAGTACTTC
abundance: -
d_gene: TRBD1
j_gene: TRBJ2-7
v_gene: TRBV5-1

CDR3aa: CASSPGMSGALYEQYF
CDR3nt: TGTGCCAGCAGCCCAGGGATGTCAGGAGCTTTGTACGAGCAGTACTTC
abundance: -
d_gene: -
j_gene: TRBJ2-7
v_gene: TRBV7-6

CDR3aa: CASSLGGPEQYF
CDR3nt: TGTGCCAGCAGCTTAGGGGGACCCGAGCAGTACTTC
abundance: -
d_gene: -
j_gene: TRBJ2-7
v_gene: TRBV11-1

CDR3aa: CASSPLGTSGRQGELFF
CDR3nt: TGTGCCAGCAGTCCCTTAGGGACTAGCGGGAGACAGGGGGAGCTGTTTTTT
abundance: -
d_gene: TRBD2
j_gene: TRBJ2-2
v_gene: TRBV27

CDR3aa: CASSLGGSGRGPEQYF
CDR3nt: TGTGCCAGCAGCTTAGGGGGTAGCGGGAGGGGTCCCGAGCAGTACTTC
abundance: -
d_gene: TRBD2
j_gene: TRBJ2-7
v_gene: TRBV13

CDR3aa: CASSTGIPYEQYF
CDR3nt: TGTGCCAGCAGTACAGGGATCCCCTACGAGCAGTACTTC
abundance: -
d_gene: -
j_gene: TRBJ2-7
v_gene: TRBV27

CDR3aa: CASSLYRGAEQFF
CDR3nt: TGTGCCAGCAGTTTATACAGGGGGGCTGAGCAGTTCTTC
abundance: -
d_gene: TRBD1
j_gene: TRBJ2-1
v_gene: TRBV27

CDR3aa: CASSPGTGKFVGNTIYF
CDR3nt: TGTGCCAGCTCACCCGGGACAGGAAAGTTTGTTGGAAACACCATATATTTT
abundance: -
d_gene: TRBD1
j_gene: TRBJ1-3
v_gene: TRBV18

CDR3aa: CASSPPGLAGVEQFF
CDR3nt: TGTGCCAGCAGTCCACCGGGACTAGCGGGAGTTGAGCAGTTCTTC
abundance: -
d_gene: TRBD2
j_gene: TRBJ2-1
v_gene: TRBV6-1

CDR3aa: CASSSGAGELFF
CDR3nt: TGTGCCAGCAGTTCGGGGGCCGGGGAGCTGTTTTTT
abundance: -
d_gene: -
j_gene: TRBJ2-2
v_gene: TRBV28

CDR3aa: CASSAGRYEQYF
CDR3nt: TGTGCCAGCAGCGCCGGGCGGTACGAGCAGTACTTC
abundance: -
d_gene: -
j_gene: TRBJ2-7
v_gene: TRBV7-2

CDR3aa: CASSFAPYEQYF
CDR3nt: TGTGCCAGCAGTTTCGCCCCCTACGAGCAGTACTTC
abundance: once
d_gene: -
j_gene: TRBJ2-7
v_gene: TRBV6-6

CDR3aa: CASSQPLGGGGTNTDTQYF
CDR3nt: TGTGCCAGCAGCCAACCCCTAGGGGGCGGGGGAACGAACACAGATACGCAGTATTTT
abundance: once
d_gene: -
j_gene: TRBJ2-3
v_gene: TRBV7-9

CDR3aa: CASSTRTGREQYF
CDR3nt: TGTGCCAGCAGTACCCGGACGGGACGAGAGCAGTACTTC
abundance: -
d_gene: -
j_gene: TRBJ2-7
v_gene: TRBV27

CDR3aa: CASSLPDSYTIYF
CDR3nt: TGTGCCAGCAGCTTGCCCGACAGTTACACCATATATTTT
abundance: -
d_gene: -
j_gene: TRBJ1-3
v_gene: TRBV13

CDR3aa: CASSLYKNTEAFF
CDR3nt: TGTGCCAGCAGCTTGTATAAGAACACTGAAGCTTTCTTT
abundance: -
d_gene: -
j_gene: TRBJ1-1
v_gene: TRBV7-3

CDR3aa: CASSSKGWEQYF
CDR3nt: TGCGCCAGCAGCTCAAAGGGCTGGGAGCAGTACTTC
abundance: -
d_gene: -
j_gene: TRBJ2-7
v_gene: TRBV5-1

CDR3aa: CAWSGGQGPLPEAFF
CDR3nt: TGTGCCTGGAGTGGAGGACAGGGCCCCCTCCCTGAAGCTTTCTTT
abundance: once
d_gene: TRBD1
j_gene: TRBJ1-1
v_gene: TRBV30

CDR3aa: CASSFSTSGRAEVGNEQFF
CDR3nt: TGTGCCAGCAGCTTTTCCACTAGCGGGAGGGCCGAAGTGGGCAATGAGCAGTTCTTC
abundance: -
d_gene: TRBD2
j_gene: TRBJ2-1
v_gene: TRBV7-8

CDR3aa: CASSPESPAETQYF
CDR3nt: TGCGCCAGCAGCCCCGAGTCCCCCGCAGAGACCCAGTACTTC
abundance: -
d_gene: -
j_gene: TRBJ2-5
v_gene: TRBV5-1

CDR3aa: CASKDPRELSYEQYF
CDR3nt: TGTGCCAGCAAGGACCCGAGGGAACTTTCCTACGAGCAGTACTTC
abundance: -
d_gene: -
j_gene: TRBJ2-7
v_gene: TRBV11-2

CDR3aa: CASNSGSSYEQYF
CDR3nt: TGTGCCAGTAATAGCGGGAGTTCCTACGAGCAGTACTTC
abundance: -
d_gene: TRBD2
j_gene: TRBJ2-7
v_gene: TRBV27

CDR3aa: CSAQDSQETQYF
CDR3nt: TGCAGCGCTCAGGACAGCCAAGAGACCCAGTACTTC
abundance: -
d_gene: -
j_gene: TRBJ2-5
v_gene: TRBV29-1

CDR3aa: CASSLGQGLPEQYF
CDR3nt: TGTGCCAGCAGTTTGGGACAGGGGTTACCCGAGCAGTACTTC
abundance: -
d_gene: TRBD1
j_gene: TRBJ2-7
v_gene: TRBV27

CDR3aa: CASSLRRTNTGELFF
CDR3nt: TGTGCCAGCAGCTTGCGGAGGACGAACACCGGGGAGCTGTTTTTT
abundance: -
d_gene: -
j_gene: TRBJ2-2
v_gene: TRBV7-9

CDR3aa: CASSLRRSYEQYF
CDR3nt: TGTGCCAGCAGTTTGAGACGATCCTACGAGCAGTACTTC
abundance: -
d_gene: -
j_gene: TRBJ2-7
v_gene: TRBV27

CDR3aa: CAISSGTADEQFF
CDR3nt: TGTGCCATCAGCAGCGGGACCGCCGATGAGCAGTTCTTC
abundance: -
d_gene: TRBD2
j_gene: TRBJ2-1
v_gene: TRBV10-3

CDR3aa: CASSPTGLAGTQPNTGELFF
CDR3nt: TGTGCCAGCAGCCCGACGGGACTAGCGGGAACCCAACCAAACACCGGGGAGCTGTTTTTT
abundance: -
d_gene: TRBD2
j_gene: TRBJ2-2
v_gene: TRBV7-3

CDR3aa: CASSRMLLAGGQVKTQYF
CDR3nt: TGCGCCAGCAGCCGGATGCTTTTAGCGGGAGGGCAAGTAAAGACCCAGTACTTC
abundance: -
d_gene: TRBD2
j_gene: TRBJ2-5
v_gene: TRBV5-1

CDR3aa: CASRNSYEQYF
CDR3nt: TGTGCCAGCAGAAATAGCTACGAGCAGTACTTC
abundance: -
d_gene: -
j_gene: TRBJ2-7
v_gene: TRBV13

CDR3aa: CASSLDRSLNTEAFF
CDR3nt: TGTGCCAGCAGTCTGGACAGGAGCTTGAACACTGAAGCTTTCTTT
abundance: -
d_gene: TRBD1
j_gene: TRBJ1-1
v_gene: TRBV6-5

CDR3aa: CASSPLLAGSYNEQFF
CDR3nt: TGCGCCAGCAGCCCCCTACTAGCGGGGTCCTACAATGAGCAGTTCTTC
abundance: -
d_gene: TRBD2
j_gene: TRBJ2-1
v_gene: TRBV4-1